This TCR beta chain was recovered during a study of T cell responses to AZD1222 COVID-19 vaccine. General study results and limits: Most donors were white British, females outnumbered males, and clonal diversity was possibly underestimated. Researchers took repertoire samples only after the peak T cell response had come.

TCRdb's copy holds only in-frame clones and misses some; the assay was immunoSEQ multiplex PCR. The data show around 120,000 clones, with 92% seen just once and 11% to 15% held by the top ten. A note on this clone: As yet, its antigen is unknown.

Sequencing was performed on peripheral blood, taken on day 0 of AZD1222 vaccination. This clonotype was sampled from an adult in good health.

The CDR3 loop reads CASSQVQRPGELFF. The CDR3 region has the DNA TGTGCCAGCAGCCAAGTTCAGCGTCCCGGGGAGCTGTTTTTT. This rearrangement joins TRBV14 to TRBJ2-2; D call uncertain. CDR3 length equals 14 residues. The germline CDR1 and CDR2 sequences are SGHDN and FVKESK. The V and J ends lost 1 base and 6 bases respectively, with 9 bases between them.